The 2 T cell receptor beta chains below all came from one sample that was sequenced in a study of shared clonotypes between healthy human individuals. Using immunoSEQ multiplex PCR, the repertoire was profiled, and TCRdb retains in-frame clones only, with some absent. The sample lists about 1 million clones, about 74% seen once, with over 1.3% in the top ten. Sequencing used memory CD4+ T cells sorted from blood. Subset denoted: CD45RA-negative fraction. These receptors originate from a man younger than 35 in good health.

This rearrangement joins TRBV10-3 to TRBJ2-7; TRBD2 matches 11 bases. This CDR3 contains 16 residues. CDR1 and CDR2 from the germline V gene are ENHRY and SYGVKD. With 0 bases clipped from V and 4 bases from J, the junction kept 5 bases outside the gene matches. The CDR3: CAISESTSGVRYEQYF. CDR3 nucleotide sequence: TGTGCCATCAGTGAGTCGACTAGCGGGGTCCGGTACGAGCAGTACTTC.

The rearrangement uses TRBV5-1 and TRBJ1-1; possibly TRBD1 for D (5 bases). The CDR3 length is 14 residues. Germline lookup yields CDR1 SGHRS and CDR2 YFSETQ. V was pared by 5 bases and J by 3 bases, with 14 bases between. This CDR3 reads CASRIGGGDTEAFF. The CDR3 bases are TGCGCCAGCAGAATTGGGGGAGGGGACACTGAAGCTTTCTTT. The whole variable domain, filled in from reference TRBV5-1 and TRBJ1-1, reads KAGVTQTPRYLIKTRGQQVTLSCSPISGHRSVSWYQQTPGQGLQFLFEYFSETQRNKGNFPGRFSGRQFSNSRSEMNVSTLELGDSALYLCASRIGGGDTEAFFGQGTRLTVV.